The rows below give T cell receptor beta chains drawn from one sample of a study of Ad26.COV2.S vaccination and SARS-CoV-2 variants. The assay was immunoSEQ multiplex PCR, and TCRdb's table has in-frame clones only and misses some. This table has 450,000 to 550,000 clones, approximately 90% appearing once. Material: peripheral blood, obtained in a trial of Ad26.COV2.S vaccine versus placebo. Receptor source: a person aged 18 to 65 who received the Ad26.COV2.S COVID-19 vaccine or a placebo. Both conserved end residues are trimmed from each CDR3. D genes are given only for firm matches.

j_call,v_call,d_call,cdr3_aa
TRBJ2-2,TRBV28,TRBD2,ASSALIGLAGVGGELF
TRBJ1-1,TRBV28,TRBD1,ASSSVGQGEAF
TRBJ1-2,TRBV7-2,TRBD1,ASSPSRQGTYGYT
TRBJ2-5,TRBV6-2/TRBV6-3,TRBD1,ASSLRTGGGETQY
TRBJ1-2,TRBV19,TRBD1,ATRGADYGYT
TRBJ2-5,TRBV29-1,TRBD2,SVENPGGPGGGVEETQY
TRBJ1-1,TRBV11-2,.,ASALAPNIVPTF
TRBJ1-3,TRBV12-3/TRBV12-4,.,ASSLGAGNTIY
TRBJ2-4,TRBV30,.,ALRTGNFRLAKNIQY
TRBJ1-1,TRBV10-3,.,AINPTGADANEAF
TRBJ2-7,TRBV19,.,ASSIGADYEQY
TRBJ2-6,TRBV28,TRBD2,ASSYPSGRASGANVLT
TRBJ2-1,TRBV6-2/TRBV6-3,TRBD1,ASSYAGGSYNEQF
TRBJ2-7,TRBV7-2,TRBD1,ASSFPGQGYEQY
TRBJ2-7,TRBV30,.,ACRDGSSYEQY
TRBJ1-5,TRBV3-1/TRBV3-2,.,ASSHVPLRAGPGDSNQPQH
TRBJ1-5,TRBV6-5,.,ASRGGYSNQPQH
TRBJ1-3,TRBV6-5,.,AIDRGNGNTIY
TRBJ2-3,TRBV18,.,ASSPGGLYTDTQY
TRBJ1-2,TRBV5-5,TRBD1,ASSLGGGSYYGYT
TRBJ1-1,TRBV10-1,.,ASRWGGLTEAF
TRBJ2-7,TRBV27,TRBD1,ASSTTGTVTQEQY
TRBJ2-3,TRBV6-1,.,ASSDPSWGVTDTQY
TRBJ2-1,TRBV18,TRBD2,ASSPPAGGMNNEQF
TRBJ2-4,TRBV11-2,TRBD1,ASSLGDRGAKNIQY
TRBJ2-1,TRBV3-1/TRBV3-2,.,ASSQINEQF
TRBJ2-5,TRBV21-1,.,ASSKGVSGRETQY
TRBJ1-1,TRBV6-5,.,ASSYQGGGTEAF
TRBJ1-5,TRBV28,.,ASWFAGVGNQPQH
TRBJ2-1,TRBV6-4,.,ASSDRLRGYNEQF
TRBJ2-2,TRBV6-6,TRBD1,ASSPSRTGNTGELF
TRBJ2-1,TRBV9,TRBD2,ASSVGRGLAGNNEQF
TRBJ2-7,TRBV12-1,.,ASSLGPGNYEQY
TRBJ1-5,TRBV19,TRBD1,ASSNTGTALFQPQH
TRBJ1-3,TRBV3-1/TRBV3-2,.,ASSQISGNTIY
TRBJ2-2,TRBV9,.,ASSGRYTGELF
TRBJ1-1,TRBV25-1,TRBD1,ASRDRGRRAF
TRBJ2-2,TRBV6-5,TRBD1,ASKRDRGHTGELF
TRBJ2-7,TRBV6-4,TRBD1,ARGTGGRIREQY
TRBJ2-7,TRBV7-8,TRBD2,ASSLAGVHEQY
TRBJ1-2,TRBV24-1,.,ATSVVDGYT
TRBJ2-3,TRBV28,.,ASNSQGRNTDTQY
TRBJ1-1,TRBV19,.,ASRLGRTEAF
TRBJ1-4,TRBV11-2,.,ASSYSDVVEKLF
TRBJ2-1,TRBV6-2/TRBV6-3,TRBD1,ASSIGGTGEYNEQF
TRBJ1-2,TRBV7-8,.,ASSLGDGYT
TRBJ2-1,TRBV5-1,.,ASSLMDDSYNEQF
TRBJ2-5,TRBV10-3,TRBD1,AISPGQGIETQY
TRBJ2-1,TRBV28,.,ASSFGLQGEQF
TRBJ1-5,TRBV7-8,TRBD1,ASSPETGYRQPQH
TRBJ1-5,TRBV28,.,ASSFQRRPQH
TRBJ2-5,TRBV4-2,TRBD2,ASSPGTSGRGGQETQY
TRBJ1-1,TRBV18,.,ASSPLRHLNTEAF
TRBJ2-4,TRBV29-1,.,SVEEMSLGKNIQY